The 21 T cell receptor beta chains reported below all come from one sample, sequenced in a study of beta chain features in type 1 diabetes. Every isolated RNA sample was fully reverse transcribed, so sequencing captured expressed TCRB transcripts. The data were produced by immunoSEQ multiplex PCR, yet TCRdb's version contains in-frame clones alone and is incomplete. This table holds 110,000 to 150,000 clones, roughly 9.7% found once. The sequencing sample was made of central memory CD4+ T cells from blood. These receptors all come from a woman aged 40 to 49 in good health.

This clone turned up a few times. This chain links TRBV2 with TRBJ1-2, with 7 bases aligning to TRBD1. The CDR3 covers 13 residues. V shed 5 bases, J shed 2 bases, and the junction held 2 bases outside the gene matches. CDR1 is SNHLY and CDR2 is FYNNEI in the germline V gene. As DNA, the CDR3 is TGTGCCAGCAGTATACAGGGGAACTATGGCTACACCTTC. This gives the protein CASSIQGNYGYTF. Supplemented by reference TRBV2 and TRBJ1-2, the full variable domain reads EPEVTQTPSHQVTQMGQEVILRCVPISNHLYFYWYRQILGQKVEFLVSFYNNEISEKSEIFDDQFSVERPDGSNFTLKIRSTKLEDSAMYFCASSIQGNYGYTFGSGTRLTVV.

This clone was counted a few times. The V gene is TRBV7-2, the J gene TRBJ2-5; maybe TRBD1 (5 bases). The better agreement between TRBJ2-7 and the DNA end casts doubt on the J call. CDR1 and CDR2 from the germline V gene are SGHTA and FQGNSA. This CDR3 spans 14 amino acids. The CDR3 protein is CASRGPTETYEQYF. For the CDR3, the DNA is TGTGCCAGCAGGGGGCCGACCGAAACCTACGAGCAGTACTTC.

In its sample, this clone was seen many times. The chain is built from TRBV9 and TRBJ2-3; D is uncertain. There are 14 residues in the CDR3. Trimming took 4 bases from V and 4 from J, leaving 13 bases between them. Germline V gene sequence: CDR1 SGDLS, CDR2 YYNGEE. In DNA form, the CDR3 reads TGTGCCAGCAGCCCCTCCTGGGCCCCAGATACGCAGTATTTT. This gives the protein CASSPSWAPDTQYF. Together with reference TRBV9 and TRBJ2-3, the CDR3 gives the full variable domain: DSGVTQTPKHLITATGQRVTLRCSPRSGDLSVYWYQQSLDQGLQFLIQYYNGEERAKGNILERFSAQQFPDLHSELNLSSLELGDSALYFCASSPSWAPDTQYFGPGTRLTVL.

This chain links TRBV5-4 with TRBJ1-2, with D unresolved. Trimming stripped 3 bases from V and 3 bases from J, with 12 bases between. Germline V gene lookup returns CDR1 SGHNT and CDR2 YYREEE (reference sequence). CDR3 length: 14 amino acids. The DNA for the CDR3 is TGTGCCAGCAGCTCGCAAGGGAGGCACTATGGCTACACCTTC. This sequence encodes CASSSQGRHYGYTF.

This clone was detected only a few times. The genes are TRBV10-2 and TRBJ1-1; D not certain. Germline V gene data show CDR1 as WSHSY and CDR2 as SAAADI. The CDR3 covers 13 residues. Trimming shortened V by 2 bases and J by 4 bases, and 8 bases separated the two germline ends. In DNA form, the CDR3 reads TGCGCCAGCAGTGAGGCCCCGGGCACTGAAGCTTTCTTT. Translation: CASSEAPGTEAFF.

This clone was counted only a few times. The chain has TRBV7-9 and TRBJ2-1; D gene uncertain. The germline V gene has CDR1 SEHNR and CDR2 FQNEAQ (reference sequence). With 3 bases removed from V and 9 bases from J, the gap between germline ends came to 6 bases. This CDR3 has 11 residues. The CDR3 spells CASSFNSEQFF. CDR3 in DNA: TGTGCCAGCAGCTTTAACAGTGAGCAGTTCTTC. Drawing the rest from reference TRBV7-9 and TRBJ2-1, the complete variable domain is DTGVSQNPRHKITKRGQNVTFRCDPISEHNRLYWYRQTLGQGPEFLTYFQNEAQLEKSRLLSDRFSAERPKGSFSTLEIQRTEQGDSAMYLCASSFNSEQFFGPGTRLTVL.

Many counts were recorded for this clone. The V call is TRBV4-1, the J call TRBJ2-5; D call uncertain. This CDR3 region has 13 residues. Germline CDR1 reads MGHRA; CDR2 reads YSYEKL. The germline V and J ends were trimmed by 4 bases and 5 bases, with 11 bases remaining between them. The CDR3: CASSRGFQETQYF. CDR3 in DNA: TGCGCCAGCAGCCGCGGATTCCAGGAGACCCAGTACTTC.

This clone showed up just a few times. The V gene is TRBV4-1, the J gene TRBJ2-5; TRBD2 matches at 13 bases. This CDR3 contains 18 residues. Germline assignment: CDR1 MGHRA and CDR2 YSYEKL. V dropped 1 base and J dropped 5; count of bases not matched to a gene: 10. For the CDR3, the DNA is TGCGCCAGCAGCCAAGTTCCGGGACTAGCGGGGCTGAAGGAGACCCAGTACTTC. It codes for CASSQVPGLAGLKETQYF.

This clone was seen only a few times. The V gene is TRBV2, the J gene TRBJ2-3, with a weak D call TRBD2 (5 bases). The germline gives CDR1 SNHLY, CDR2 FYNNEI. The CDR3 has 14 residues. V dropped 7 bases and J dropped 4 bases, with 15 bases sitting between them. CDR3 region: CASMRVGFADTQYF. The CDR3 DNA reads as TGTGCCAGCATGAGGGTTGGTTTTGCAGATACGCAGTATTTT.

This sequence joins TRBV5-1 and TRBJ2-4; D may be TRBD2 (6 bases). Trimming pared 4 bases from V and 9 bases from J, leaving 20 bases between. Germline V lookup: CDR1 SGHRS, CDR2 YFSETQ. There are 15 residues in the CDR3. In DNA, the CDR3 is TGCGCCAGCAGCCGATCCGGGCGGGACGGTGCCATTCAGTACTTC. It translates to CASSRSGRDGAIQYF. The full variable domain, completed using reference TRBV5-1 and TRBJ2-4, is KAGVTQTPRYLIKTRGQQVTLSCSPISGHRSVSWYQQTPGQGLQFLFEYFSETQRNKGNFPGRFSGRQFSNSRSEMNVSTLELGDSALYLCASSRSGRDGAIQYFGAGTRLSVL.

The chain uses TRBV25-1 and TRBJ1-2; possible D gene TRBD1, 6 bases. V gave up 4 bases and J gave up 2 bases, with 11 bases separating them. This CDR3 spans 14 amino acids. From germline, CDR1 is MGHDK and CDR2 SYGVNS. The CDR3 DNA reads as TGTGCCAGCAGTGGTACAGGGAGAAACTATGGCTACACCTTC. This encodes CASSGTGRNYGYTF.

This chain uses TRBV29-1 with TRBJ1-1; D is ambiguous. Germline V gives CDR1 SQVTM, CDR2 ANQGSEA. V was shortened by 5 bases and J by 0 bases, with 10 bases between the two germline ends. This CDR3 region has 13 residues. This CDR3 is CSVQMTLNTEAFF. The CDR3 DNA sequence: TGCAGCGTTCAGATGACACTGAACACTGAAGCTTTCTTT. Using reference TRBV29-1 and TRBJ1-1 for the parts outside the CDR3, the full variable domain is SAVISQKPSRDICQRGTSLTIQCQVDSQVTMMFWYRQQPGQSLTLIATANQGSEATYESGFVIDKFPISRPNLTFSTLTVSNMSPEDSSIYLCSVQMTLNTEAFFGQGTRLTVV.

Many counts were recorded for this clone. The CDR3 loop is CASLGQGNTEAFF. DNA for the CDR3: TGTGCCAGCCTCGGGCAGGGGAACACTGAAGCTTTCTTT. The chain links TRBV7-6 to TRBJ1-1; D might be TRBD1 (5 bases). The CDR3 loop spans 13 amino acids. V gave up 8 bases and J gave up 1 base, with 11 bases separating them. CDR1 is SGHVS and CDR2 is FNYEAQ in the germline V gene.

This chain links TRBV9 with TRBJ2-1; TRBD2 is a possible D gene (5 bases). There are 15 residues in the CDR3. From germline, CDR1 is SGDLS and CDR2 YYNGEE. V gave up 3 bases and J gave up 7 bases, with 17 bases separating them. In DNA, the CDR3 is TGTGCCAGCAGCGAAGCCGACTACTCTGCAAATGAGCAGTTCTTC. It yields the protein CASSEADYSANEQFF. The entire variable domain, with the rest obtained from reference TRBV9 and TRBJ2-1, is as follows: DSGVTQTPKHLITATGQRVTLRCSPRSGDLSVYWYQQSLDQGLQFLIQYYNGEERAKGNILERFSAQQFPDLHSELNLSSLELGDSALYFCASSEADYSANEQFFGPGTRLTVL.

This clone was seen only a few times. The V gene is TRBV10-1, the J gene TRBJ2-5, with TRBD1 matching 10 bases. This CDR3 contains 14 residues. The junction had 3 bases not matched to a gene; V was cut back by 0 bases and J by 8 bases. Per the germline V gene, CDR1 is WNHNN and CDR2 is SYGVQD (reference sequence). CDR3 in amino acids: CASSESMTGGTQYF. The CDR3 bases are TGCGCCAGCAGTGAGTCGATGACAGGGGGCACCCAGTACTTC.

This clone came up a few times. The gene calls are TRBV5-4 and TRBJ2-2; the D gene is possibly TRBD1 (5 bases). CDR1 SGHNT and CDR2 YYREEE come from the germline V gene (reference sequence). Between the trimmed V and J ends, which lost 0 bases and 5 bases, there was a span of 14 bases. The CDR3 consists of 16 residues. The CDR3 DNA follows: TGTGCCAGCAGCTTGGGGCAGGGTGCCATTACCGGGGAGCTGTTTTTT. Residues: CASSLGQGAITGELFF.

The chain joins TRBV19 to TRBJ1-3; D unclear. V shed 5 bases and J shed 4 bases, with 6 bases lying between them. Per the germline V gene, CDR1 is LNHDA and CDR2 is SQIVND (reference sequence). CDR3 size: 12 residues. The CDR3: CASSEQGNTIYF. The CDR3 DNA is TGTGCCAGTAGTGAACAGGGAAACACCATATATTTT.

The sample holds many counts of this clone. The chain combines TRBV6-6 with TRBJ1-2; 7 bases are shared with TRBD1. J was trimmed by 4 bases and V by 2 bases; bases with no gene match: 1. Germline V gene lookup returns CDR1 MNHNY and CDR2 SVGAGI (reference sequence). There are 13 residues in the CDR3. The CDR3 coding sequence is TGTGCCAGCAGTTACGGGGACAGCTATGGCTACACCTTC. Protein: CASSYGDSYGYTF.

Many counts were recorded for this clone. V is TRBV7-8 and J is TRBJ2-1; perhaps TRBD2 as D (5 bases). The ends were cut back, 0 bases at V and 9 bases at J, with 15 bases in the middle. The CDR3 is 15 residues long. Germline V gene data show CDR1 as SGHVS and CDR2 as FQNEAQ. The CDR3 DNA sequence: TGTGCCAGCAGCTTAGCGCTCACTAGGTCAACTGAGCAGTTCTTC. Translation gives CASSLALTRSTEQFF.

This chain uses TRBV15 with TRBJ2-1; 11 positions agree with TRBD1. CDR1 and CDR2 from the germline V gene are LNHNV and YYDKDF (reference sequence). This CDR3 has 14 residues. Trimming took 4 bases from V and 9 from J; bases not matched to a gene: 5. CDR3 coding DNA: TGTGCCACCAGCATGGACAGGGGGCAAAGTGAGCAGTTCTTC. This codes for CATSMDRGQSEQFF.

The rearrangement uses TRBV25-1 and TRBJ2-7, with a possible D match to TRBD2 (6 bases). This CDR3 contains 16 residues. The germline V gene has CDR1 MGHDK and CDR2 SYGVNS. V was shortened by 1 base and J by 6 bases, with 19 bases between the two germline ends. In DNA, the CDR3 is TGTGCCAGCAGTGAATTGGGGACTTCTAGAACGGGCGAGCAGTACTTC. Translation gives CASSELGTSRTGEQYF.